This T cell receptor beta chain stems from a study of CXCR3-negative and CXCR3-positive naive CD8 T cells (dated by TCRdb to the late 2010s). In terms of the full investigation: In total, about 150 million TRB reads were obtained, which works out to roughly 1.5 +/- 0.3 million reads per library. The diversity and physicochemical repertoire analyses included around 10 donors pooled from two independent experiments. Naive subsets from about 5 donors and memory cells from 3 donors were included in the TRBV-TRBJ cluster analysis. General findings and caveats noted by the study authors: TRBV-TRBJ usage was similar between naive CXCR3-negative and CXCR3-positive cells from the same donor, while memory cells showed distinct patterns. Repertoire diversity was comparably high in both naive subsets but much lower in memory CD8+ T cells. CXCR3 expression partially decreased after cryopreservation, so most assays used freshly isolated PBMCs. Compared with CXCR3-negative naive cells, CXCR3-positive naive cells had TRB CDR3s with higher hydrophobicity (lower Kidera factor 4), lower energy, and higher strength and volume indices. Because surface CD5, which has been linked to self-reactivity in mice, was comparable between naive subsets, TCR interaction strength was also inferred from TRB CDR3 physicochemical properties.

Sequencing relied on a NextSeq 550. The Human TCR Profiling Kit (MiLaboratory) was used to make UMI-labeled 5' RACE TRB cDNA libraries. cDNA synthesis used the entire amount of extracted RNA, and PCR amplification then used the entire amount of cDNA produced. The libraries were made side by side, with each library going through the same number of PCR cycles. As for how the authors treated the data: With a minimum of two reads required per UMI, MIGEC and MiXCR pulled out about 50,000 +/- 10,000 unique UMI-labeled TRB cDNA molecules from each library. On average, each library contained approximately 40,000 +/- 10,000 functional in-frame TRB CDR3 nucleotide clonotypes without stop codons. After each sample was downsampled to 5000 UMI-labeled TRB molecules, VDJtools was used to calculate diversity metrics such as normalized Shannon-Wiener and Chao1. VDJtools computed clonotype-size-weighted physicochemical properties of the central five CDR3 residues: interaction energy, strength, volume and Kidera factor 4. Each CDR3 protein sequence appears as one entry after TCRdb reprocessed the reads, and no DNA is included. The V and J calls, along with clone size, are taken from TCRdb and not from the paper's own processing. The sample's records list 50,000 to 65,000 distinct CDR3 sequences. The top ten constitute roughly 0.73% of the sample.

Remarks on this clonotype: What antigen it recognizes has not been identified.

Via the germline V gene (reference sequence), CDR1 is MNHEY and CDR2 SMNVEV. The CDR3 measures 13 amino acids from cysteine to phenylalanine. No DNA was logged. Each CD8+ T cell subset was flow-sorted in triplicate, with roughly 300,000 cells per subset placed directly into RLT lysis buffer. To exclude memory contaminants, naive CD8+ T cells were stringently defined as CD45RO-CCR7+CD27+CD95-. Peripheral blood mononuclear cells were isolated from buffy coats by standard density gradient centrifugation. A FACSAria III was used to flow-sort naive CD8+ T cells into CXCR3-negative and CXCR3-positive populations. An RNeasy Mini Kit was used to extract total RNA from the sorted cells.

The chain is assembled from TRBV27 and TRBJ2-7; the TRBD1 assignment by TCRdb is unverifiable without DNA. The sequence derives from a human donor in good health. Some clones in this sample may be carry-over from other donors' samples. Source material: naive CXCR3+ CD8+ T cells from blood. This specimen's cell subset or site label, per the study, means: CD45RO-CCR7+CD27+CD95- naive CD8+ T cells expressing CXCR3 (TNR3+). The CDR3 protein sequence reads: CASSRSQGYEQYF.